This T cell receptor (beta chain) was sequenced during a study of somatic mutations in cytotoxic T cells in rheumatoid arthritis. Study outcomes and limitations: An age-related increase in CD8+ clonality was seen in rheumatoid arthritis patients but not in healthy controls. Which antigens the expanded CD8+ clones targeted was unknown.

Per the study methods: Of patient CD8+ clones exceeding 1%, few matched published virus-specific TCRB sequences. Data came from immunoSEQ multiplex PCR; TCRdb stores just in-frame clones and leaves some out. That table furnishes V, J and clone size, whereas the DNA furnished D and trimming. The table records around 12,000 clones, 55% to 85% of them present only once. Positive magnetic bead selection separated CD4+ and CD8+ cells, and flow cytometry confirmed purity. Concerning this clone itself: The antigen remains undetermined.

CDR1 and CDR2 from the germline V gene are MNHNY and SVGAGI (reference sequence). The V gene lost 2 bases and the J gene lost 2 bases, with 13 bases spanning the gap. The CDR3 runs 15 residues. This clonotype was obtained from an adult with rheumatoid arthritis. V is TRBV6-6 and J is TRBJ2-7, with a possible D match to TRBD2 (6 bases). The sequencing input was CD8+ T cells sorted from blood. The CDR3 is CASSYPAGMAYEQYF. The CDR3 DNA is TGTGCCAGCAGTTACCCCGCGGGGATGGCCTACGAGCAGTACTTC.